This record looks at one TCR beta chain sequence and its context. Trimming removed 2 bases from V and 5 bases from J; junction bases left unmatched: 16. This CDR3 spans 17 amino acids. CDR1 SGHRS and CDR2 YFSETQ come from the germline V gene. This record belongs to a study of blood T cell repertoires in COVID-19. Methods used by the authors: From reference gene primer amplification, estimates of nucleated cell counts were derived. Data came from immunoSEQ multiplex PCR; TCRdb stores just in-frame clones and leaves some out. V and J calls and clone size follow that table, whereas D and trimming were derived from the DNA. Seen here are 75,000 to 100,000 clones, about nine tenths observed once, and the top ten hold roughly 4.5%.

This receptor was obtained from a woman aged 80 or over with acute or convalescent COVID-19. Input material: peripheral blood. V is TRBV5-1 and J is TRBJ2-7, with 7 bases matching TRBD1. Written as DNA, the CDR3 is TGCGCCAGCAGCTTCGTCGGGACAGACTCCCGTAACCACGAGCAGTACTTC. Its protein is CASSFVGTDSRNHEQYF.